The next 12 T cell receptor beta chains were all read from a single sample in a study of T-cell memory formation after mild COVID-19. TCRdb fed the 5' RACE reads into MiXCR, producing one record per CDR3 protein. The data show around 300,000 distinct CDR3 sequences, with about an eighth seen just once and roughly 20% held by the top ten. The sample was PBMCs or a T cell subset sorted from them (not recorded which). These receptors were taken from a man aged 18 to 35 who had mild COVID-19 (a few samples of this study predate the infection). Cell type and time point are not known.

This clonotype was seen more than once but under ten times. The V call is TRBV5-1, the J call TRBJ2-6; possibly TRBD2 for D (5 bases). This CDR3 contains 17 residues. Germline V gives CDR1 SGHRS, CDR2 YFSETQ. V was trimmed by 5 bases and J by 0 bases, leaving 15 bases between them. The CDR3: CASRVSGISSGANVLTF. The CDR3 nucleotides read TGCGCCAGCAGAGTCTCCGGGATAAGCTCTGGGGCCAACGTCCTGACTTTC.

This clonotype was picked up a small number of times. The CDR3 DNA is TGCGCCAGCAGCACAGGGGACAGGGGTCGCACCGGGGAGCTGTTTTTT. Translated, it gives CASSTGDRGRTGELFF. The chain couples TRBV5-1 to TRBJ2-2; 10 bases agree with TRBD1. CDR1 SGHRS and CDR2 YFSETQ come from the germline V gene. V trimming: 4 bases; J trimming: 4 bases; junction bases outside the gene matches: 7. The CDR3 runs to 16 residues. Looking up the rest from reference TRBV5-1 and TRBJ2-2 gives the full variable domain: KAGVTQTPRYLIKTRGQQVTLSCSPISGHRSVSWYQQTPGQGLQFLFEYFSETQRNKGNFPGRFSGRQFSNSRSEMNVSTLELGDSALYLCASSTGDRGRTGELFFGEGSRLTVL.

The chain's CDR3 is CASSYGQGGELFF. Here the CDR3 DNA reads TGCGCCAGCAGCTACGGACAGGGCGGGGAGCTGTTTTTT. The chain employs TRBV5-1 and TRBJ2-2, with 8 positions matching TRBD1. V was clipped by 3 bases and J by 7 bases; unmatched bases: 2. The CDR3 is 13 residues long. CDR1 and CDR2 from the germline V gene are SGHRS and YFSETQ.

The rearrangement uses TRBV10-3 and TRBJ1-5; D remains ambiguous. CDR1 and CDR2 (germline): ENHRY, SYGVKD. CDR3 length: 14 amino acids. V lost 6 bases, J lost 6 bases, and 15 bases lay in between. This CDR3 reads CAISADGDRQPQHF. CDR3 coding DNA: TGTGCCATCAGCGCGGACGGTGATCGTCAGCCCCAGCATTTT.

The CDR3 protein is CASSRPGQGYNEQFF. The CDR3, as DNA: TGTGCCAGCAGTAGGCCGGGACAGGGGTACAATGAGCAGTTCTTC. The V call is TRBV7-2, the J call TRBJ2-1; TRBD1 matches at 10 bases. The CDR3 has 15 residues. V shed 6 bases and J 4 bases; nucleotides not matched to a gene: 6. CDR1 and CDR2 (germline): SGHTA, FQGNSA.

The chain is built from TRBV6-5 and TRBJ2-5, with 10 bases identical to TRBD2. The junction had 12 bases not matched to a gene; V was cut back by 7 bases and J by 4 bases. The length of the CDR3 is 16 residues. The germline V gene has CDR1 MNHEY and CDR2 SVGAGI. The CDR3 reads CASKSGGARLRETQYF. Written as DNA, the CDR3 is TGTGCCAGCAAGAGCGGGGGGGCCCGTCTAAGAGAGACCCAGTACTTC.

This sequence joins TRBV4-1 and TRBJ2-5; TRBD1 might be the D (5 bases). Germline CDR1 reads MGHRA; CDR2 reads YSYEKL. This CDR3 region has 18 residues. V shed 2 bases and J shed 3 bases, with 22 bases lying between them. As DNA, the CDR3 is TGCGCCAGCAGCCAAAGTCTCCGCACCGACAGTACTGAAGAGACCCAGTACTTC. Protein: CASSQSLRTDSTEETQYF.

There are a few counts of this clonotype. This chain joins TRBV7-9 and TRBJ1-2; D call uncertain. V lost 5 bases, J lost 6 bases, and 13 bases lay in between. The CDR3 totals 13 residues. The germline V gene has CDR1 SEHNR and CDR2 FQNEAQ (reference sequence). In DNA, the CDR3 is TGTGCCAGCAGCGACCTCCCGCCAAATGGCTACACCTTC. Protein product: CASSDLPPNGYTF.

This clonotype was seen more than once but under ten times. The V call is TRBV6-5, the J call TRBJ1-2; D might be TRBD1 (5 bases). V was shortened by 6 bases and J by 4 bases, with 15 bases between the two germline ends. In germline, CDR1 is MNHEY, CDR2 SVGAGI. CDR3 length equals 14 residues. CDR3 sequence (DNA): TGTGCCAGCAGCCTCGGGGGGTCAGGCTATGGCTACACCTTC. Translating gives CASSLGGSGYGYTF.

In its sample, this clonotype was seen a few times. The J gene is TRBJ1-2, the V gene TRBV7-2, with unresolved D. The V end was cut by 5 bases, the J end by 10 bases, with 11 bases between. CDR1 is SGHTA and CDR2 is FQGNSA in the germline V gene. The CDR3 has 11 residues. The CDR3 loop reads CASSTRRDYTF. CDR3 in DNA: TGTGCCAGCAGCACGAGAAGGGACTACACCTTC. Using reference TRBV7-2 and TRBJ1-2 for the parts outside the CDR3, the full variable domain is GAGVSQSPSNKVTEKGKDVELRCDPISGHTALYWYRQSLGQGLEFLIYFQGNSAPDKSGLPSDRFSAERTGGSVSTLTIQRTQQEDSAVYLCASSTRRDYTFGSGTRLTVV.

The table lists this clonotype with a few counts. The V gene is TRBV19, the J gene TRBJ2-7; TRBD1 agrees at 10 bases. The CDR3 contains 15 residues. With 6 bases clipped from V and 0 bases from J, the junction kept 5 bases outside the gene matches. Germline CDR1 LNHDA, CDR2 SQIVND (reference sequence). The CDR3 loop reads CASRPGQGSSYEQYF. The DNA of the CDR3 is TGTGCCAGTAGACCGGGACAGGGGAGCTCCTACGAGCAGTACTTC.

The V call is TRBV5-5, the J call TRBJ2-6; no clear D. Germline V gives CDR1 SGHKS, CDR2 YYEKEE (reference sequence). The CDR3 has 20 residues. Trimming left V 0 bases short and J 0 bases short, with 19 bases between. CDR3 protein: CASSLADGPPLNSGANVLTF. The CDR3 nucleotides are TGTGCCAGCAGCTTGGCCGATGGCCCCCCCCTAAACTCTGGGGCCAACGTCCTGACTTTC.